These T cell receptor beta chains were read from a single sample in a study of OX40 agonist ivuxolimab in advanced cancers. Sequencing was performed with immunoSEQ multiplex PCR; in TCRdb, only in-frame clones are kept and a portion is missing. Among roughly 39,000 clones, 88% were seen once, and the ten largest hold roughly 12%. The starting material was CD4+ or CD8+ T cells sorted from blood, obtained in a trial of the OX40 agonist ivuxolimab. All receptors come from an adult with an advanced solid tumor such as melanoma, head and neck, liver or kidney cancer. CDR3s include the opening cysteine and the closing phenylalanine or tryptophan. D genes are given only for firm matches. Expanded clones are given a class, and other clones once, few, many or no size at all.

d_call j_call clone_size v_call cdr3_aa cdr3_nt
TRBD2 TRBJ2-7 once TRBV18 CASSPTGAGVQEQYF TGTGCCAGCTCACCAACCGGAGCGGGAGTTCAAGAGCAGTACTTC
- TRBJ2-7 - TRBV7-8 CASSLAGAGRVHEQYF TGTGCCAGCAGCTTAGCGGGAGCGGGTCGTGTCCACGAGCAGTACTTC
- TRBJ2-7 - TRBV6-5 CASTNGAYEQYF TGTGCCAGCACCAACGGGGCGTACGAGCAGTACTTC
- TRBJ2-2 few TRBV9 CASSVGLGGGAGSNTGELFF TGTGCCAGCAGCGTAGGATTGGGAGGTGGAGCGGGTTCGAACACCGGGGAGCTGTTTTTT
- TRBJ1-1 - TRBV27 CASSYGHPNTEAFF TGTGCCAGCAGCTACGGACACCCGAACACTGAAGCTTTCTTT
TRBD1 TRBJ1-2 - TRBV27 CASSLGQYYGYTF TGTGCCAGCAGTCTGGGACAGTACTATGGCTACACCTTC
- TRBJ1-5 - TRBV7-8 CASSGYRDFSNQPQHF TGTGCCAGCAGCGGGTACCGGGACTTTAGCAATCAGCCCCAGCATTTT
TRBD1 TRBJ2-7 - TRBV7-9 CASSLELGRGIYEQYF TGTGCCAGCAGCTTAGAACTCGGCAGGGGGATATACGAGCAGTACTTC
- TRBJ2-5 - TRBV5-6 CASCPLGSYQETQYF TGTGCCAGCTGCCCCCTGGGATCGTACCAAGAGACCCAGTACTTC
TRBD2 TRBJ2-1 - TRBV6-6 CASSYQRGNNEQFF TGTGCCAGCAGTTACCAGCGGGGCAACAATGAGCAGTTCTTC
- TRBJ1-1 once TRBV10-3 CAAAQGGKATEAFF TGTGCCGCCGCCCAGGGAGGTAAAGCCACTGAAGCTTTCTTT
TRBD1 TRBJ1-4 - TRBV29-1 CSVGRDRDGEKLFF TGCAGCGTGGGCCGGGACAGGGATGGTGAAAAACTGTTTTTT
TRBD2 TRBJ2-1 - TRBV28 CASSFPSSGRAYNEQFF TGTGCCAGCAGTTTCCCCTCTAGCGGGAGGGCCTACAATGAGCAGTTCTTC
- TRBJ1-2 once TRBV27 CASSFFVSPGHNYGYTF TGTGCCAGCAGTTTTTTCGTGTCCCCGGGACACAACTATGGCTACACCTTC
- TRBJ2-3 - TRBV5-1 CASSLQQGTDTQYF TGCGCCAGCAGCTTGCAACAGGGTACAGATACGCAGTATTTT
- TRBJ2-1 - TRBV5-1 CASSLVAVNEQFF TGCGCCAGCAGCTTGGTGGCAGTCAATGAGCAGTTCTTC
TRBD1 TRBJ1-6 - TRBV7-2 CASSIPRDRSSYNSPLHF TGTGCCAGCAGCATTCCCCGGGACAGAAGCTCCTATAATTCACCCCTCCACTTT
- TRBJ2-4 - TRBV5-8 CASSFQVNIQYF TGTGCCAGCAGCTTCCAGGTGAACATTCAGTACTTC
TRBD2 TRBJ2-1 - TRBV7-3 CASSAGLNDEQFF TGTGCCAGCTCGGCGGGACTAAATGATGAGCAGTTCTTC
- TRBJ1-4 - TRBV18 CATHSATNEKLFF TGTGCCACCCACAGTGCAACTAATGAAAAACTGTTTTTT
- TRBJ1-1 - TRBV7-6 CASSWGPNTEAFF TGTGCCAGCAGCTGGGGCCCGAACACTGAAGCTTTCTTT
- TRBJ2-4 - TRBV7-9 CASSSRNIQYF TGTGCCAGCAGCTCGCGGAACATTCAGTACTTC
TRBD2 TRBJ2-1 - TRBV11-2 CASSTGLAGVEQFF TGTGCCAGCAGCACCGGACTAGCGGGAGTTGAGCAGTTCTTC
- TRBJ2-7 - TRBV6-6 CASSYLRDSYEQYF TGTGCCAGCAGTTACCTCCGGGACTCCTACGAGCAGTACTTC
TRBD1 TRBJ2-1 - TRBV5-1 CASSLGTGGFNEQFF TGCGCCAGCAGCTTGGGGACAGGGGGCTTCAATGAGCAGTTCTTC
- TRBJ2-7 - TRBV7-7 CASSLALFSYEQYF TGTGCTAGCAGCTTAGCCCTCTTCTCCTACGAGCAGTACTTC
TRBD1 TRBJ1-2 few TRBV7-2 CASSLQGGSNYGYTF TGTGCCAGCAGCCTACAGGGGGGCTCCAACTATGGCTACACCTTC
- TRBJ2-2 - TRBV21-1 CASSRGPRGHGGELFF TGTGCCAGCAGCAGGGGCCCTCGAGGGCACGGCGGGGAGCTGTTTTTT
TRBD1 TRBJ1-2 - TRBV29-1 CSAQGANYGYTF TGCAGCGCGCAGGGGGCTAACTATGGCTACACCTTC
- TRBJ1-6 - TRBV6-1 CASSGIDSYNSPLHF TGTGCCAGCAGTGGAATAGACTCCTATAATTCACCCCTCCACTTT
- TRBJ1-1 - TRBV29-1 CSVGVLAGAEAFF TGCAGCGTTGGGGTCTTGGCGGGAGCTGAAGCTTTCTTT
TRBD1 TRBJ1-2 medium-sized TRBV6-5 CASRADRGLGYTF TGTGCCAGCAGGGCAGACAGGGGTCTGGGCTACACCTTC
TRBD2 TRBJ2-7 - TRBV4-2 CASSQDSVAGAGNYEQYF TGTGCCAGCAGCCAAGATTCGGTAGCGGGAGCGGGTAACTACGAGCAGTACTTC
TRBD1 TRBJ1-5 - TRBV27 CASNHRGLSGPQHF TGTGCCAGCAATCACAGGGGCCTCTCGGGGCCCCAGCATTTT
TRBD1 TRBJ2-5 - TRBV6-1 CASGTEETQYF TGTGCCAGCGGGACAGAAGAGACCCAGTACTTC
- TRBJ1-3 - TRBV6-6 CASSSGYGNTIYF TGTGCCAGCAGTTCGGGTTATGGAAACACCATATATTTT
- TRBJ1-1 - TRBV9 CASSLRPRGDRGAARDTEAFF TGTGCCAGCAGTCTCCGCCCGCGGGGGGACCGGGGGGCTGCGCGGGACACTGAAGCTTTCTTT
- TRBJ1-1 - TRBV7-3 CASSLSMPPNTEAFF TGTGCCAGCAGCTTATCCATGCCCCCGAACACTGAAGCTTTCTTT
- TRBJ2-3 - TRBV19 CASSPYRTDTQYF TGTGCCAGTAGTCCTTATAGGACAGATACGCAGTATTTT
- TRBJ1-1 - TRBV6-8 CASSYPRLGGCTEAFF TGTGCCAGCAGTTACCCCCGGCTGGGGGGCTGCACTGAAGCTTTCTTT
- TRBJ1-5 - TRBV28 CASTSLSSNQPQHF TGTGCCAGCACTTCTCTGAGCAGCAATCAGCCCCAGCATTTT
TRBD1 TRBJ2-5 - TRBV4-2 CASSPGTGGAWETQYF TGTGCCAGCAGCCCAGGGACAGGGGGCGCCTGGGAGACCCAGTACTTC
TRBD1 TRBJ2-5 - TRBV30 CASRQGLTQYF TGTGCCTCCAGACAGGGGTTGACCCAGTACTTC
TRBD1 TRBJ2-1 once TRBV28 CASSRDTGGPYNEQFF TGTGCCAGCAGCCGGGATACAGGGGGCCCCTACAATGAGCAGTTCTTC